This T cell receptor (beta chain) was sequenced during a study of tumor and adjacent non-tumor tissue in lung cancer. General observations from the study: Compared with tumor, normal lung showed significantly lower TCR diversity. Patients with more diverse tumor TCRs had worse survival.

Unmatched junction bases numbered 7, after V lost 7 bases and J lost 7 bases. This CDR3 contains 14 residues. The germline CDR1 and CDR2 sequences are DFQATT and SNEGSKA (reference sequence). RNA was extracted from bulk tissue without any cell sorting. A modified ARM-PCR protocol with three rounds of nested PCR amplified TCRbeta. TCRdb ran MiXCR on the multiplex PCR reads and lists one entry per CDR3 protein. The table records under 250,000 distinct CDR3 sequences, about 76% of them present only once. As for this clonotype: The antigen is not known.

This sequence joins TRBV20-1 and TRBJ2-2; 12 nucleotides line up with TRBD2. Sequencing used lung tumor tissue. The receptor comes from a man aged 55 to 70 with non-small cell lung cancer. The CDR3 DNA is TGCAGTGTCCGGACTAGCGGGAAAGGCGGGGAGCTGTTTTTT. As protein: CSVRTSGKGGELFF.